This T cell receptor beta chain was observed in a study of blood T cell repertoires in COVID-19. Sequenced by immunoSEQ multiplex PCR; TCRdb stores in-frame clones only, minus some. The table includes hundreds of thousands of clones, 80% to 90% detected once. Per germline, CDR1 MDHEN and CDR2 SYDVKM. This CDR3 is built from 14 residues. V trimming: 5 bases; J trimming: 2 bases; junction bases outside the gene matches: 5. This chain links TRBV28 with TRBJ2-7; 8 bases match TRBD1. Sequencing was carried out using PBMCs or T cells enriched from blood (not recorded which). This receptor was taken from a man aged 25-40 years who had recovered from COVID-19. This CDR3 reads CASSIDRGTYEQYF. The CDR3 DNA reads as TGTGCCAGCAGTATAGACAGGGGCACCTACGAGCAGTACTTC.